This T cell receptor beta chain emerged from a study of cytomegalovirus exposure and HLA in healthy donors. About the research overall: Earlier findings included about 120 million unique TCR beta sequences obtained from about 179 million T cells. Study-wide results and limits: The authors later linked a missense DCLRE1C variant to TCR beta V- and J-gene trimming. The sole available immune exposure information was CMV serostatus. As confirmed in vitro, a few CMV-associated chains were specific for CMV antigens.

This clone was counted once. Its antigen remains unidentified. The V and J ends lost 4 bases and 1 base, in that order; junction bases with no gene match: 11. Germline lookup yields CDR1 MNHGY and CDR2 SAAAGT. The CDR3 spans 17 residues. Vbeta (60) and Jbeta (13) primers were used in the PCR. Profiled with immunoSEQ multiplex PCR; TCRdb holds only in-frame clones, not every one. The sample lists fewer than 60,000 clones; about two thirds were seen once. The sample taken for sequencing was PBMCs. This TCR was sampled from a woman in her forties or fifties in good health and CMV-seropositive. The genes are TRBV6-8 and TRBJ2-3; TRBD2 aligns across 7 bases. The CDR3 is CASSFDHPTSCTDTQYF. CDR3 DNA sequence: TGTGCCAGCAGTTTTGACCATCCGACTAGCTGCACAGATACGCAGTATTTT.